The entry that follows covers one TCR beta chain sequence. Its antigen remains unidentified. CDR3 size: 13 residues. Deletions cut 5 bases from V and 6 bases from J, with 12 bases between. Germline V gives CDR1 SGHRS, CDR2 YFSETQ. This entry is derived from a study of CD8+ T cells in alopecia areata. Sorting from PBMCs produced CD4+ and CD8+ T cells. Following RNA extraction, reverse transcription yielded cDNA that acted as the sequencing template. Only in-frame clones appear in the TCRdb table, and some are missing; sequencing was by immunoSEQ multiplex PCR. The sample shows 150,000 to 200,000 clones, 50% to 60% of them seen only once. Points from the study as a whole: Scalp data also include sequences from resident alphabeta T cells of normal skin.

This sequence joins TRBV5-1 and TRBJ2-4; possibly TRBD1 for D (6 bases). Specimen: CD4+ T cells sorted from blood. The source of this sequence is a human donor in good health. CDR3 bases: TGCGCCAGCAGGCCTCAGGGGAGAAACATTCAGTACTTC. This encodes CASRPQGRNIQYF. Variable domain in full (rest from reference TRBV5-1 and TRBJ2-4): KAGVTQTPRYLIKTRGQQVTLSCSPISGHRSVSWYQQTPGQGLQFLFEYFSETQRNKGNFPGRFSGRQFSNSRSEMNVSTLELGDSALYLCASRPQGRNIQYFGAGTRLSVL.